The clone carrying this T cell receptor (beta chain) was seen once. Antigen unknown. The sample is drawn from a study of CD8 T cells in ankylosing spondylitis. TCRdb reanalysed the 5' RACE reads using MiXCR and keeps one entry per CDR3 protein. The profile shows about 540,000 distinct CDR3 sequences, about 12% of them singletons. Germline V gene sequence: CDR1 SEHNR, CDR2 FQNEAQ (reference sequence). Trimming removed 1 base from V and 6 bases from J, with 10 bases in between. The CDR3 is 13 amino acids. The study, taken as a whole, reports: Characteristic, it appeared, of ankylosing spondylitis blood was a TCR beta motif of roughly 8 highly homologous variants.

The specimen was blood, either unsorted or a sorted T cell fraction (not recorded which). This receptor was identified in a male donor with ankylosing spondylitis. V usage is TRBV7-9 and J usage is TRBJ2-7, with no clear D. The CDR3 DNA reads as TGTGCCAGCAGCTTAGGCCCCGATCGCGAGCAGTACTTC. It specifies CASSLGPDREQYF.